This TCR beta chain was profiled in a study of cytomegalovirus exposure and HLA in healthy donors. Study-wide results and limits: Presence/absence analyses treated sequencing depth as roughly uniform across donors.

This PCR relied on a set of 60 Vbeta primers and 13 Jbeta primers. The table came from immunoSEQ multiplex PCR; TCRdb's copy has only in-frame clones and leaves some out. In the table there are over 120,000 clones, around 75% of which are singletons. Details on this clone: The antigen remains undetermined. Sequence at one end of the junction differs from germline and may be a read error.

The germline V gene encodes CDR1 SGHRS and CDR2 YFSETQ. The CDR3 runs to 17 residues. This chain connects TRBV5-1 to TRBJ2-2; a weak D match, TRBD2 (5 bases). This receptor was identified in a woman under 40 in good health and CMV-seronegative. Sequencing used PBMCs. For the CDR3, the DNA is TGCGCCAGCAGCTTGGGACCCATAGCGAGGAGCACCGGGGAGCCGTTTTTT. Its protein is CASSLGPIARSTGEPFF.